This section outlines one T cell receptor beta chain sequence together with its context. What it recognizes is unknown. With molecular barcodes, quantitative 5'-RACE was used to make the TCR beta libraries. In TCRdb, the 5' RACE reads were re-called with MiXCR into one record per CDR3 protein. The table has approximately 180,000 distinct CDR3 sequences, roughly 20% seen once. The data were obtained in a study of CD8 T cells in ankylosing spondylitis. The germline V gene has CDR1 DFQATT and CDR2 SNEGSKA (reference sequence). The CDR3 consists of 14 residues. V gave up 4 bases and J gave up 6 bases; unmatched junction bases: 12. Findings and limits, study-wide: From matched ankylosing spondylitis synovial fluid, disease-linked clones were reportedly recovered at significantly enriched levels. Within peripheral blood, clones linked to disease were CD8+ and relatively rare.

V usage is TRBV20-1 and J usage is TRBJ2-7, with 7 bases lining up with TRBD1. The sample taken for sequencing was blood, either unsorted or a sorted T cell fraction (not recorded which). The source of this sequence is a male donor aged 5-30 years with ankylosing spondylitis or in good health (not recorded which). Here the CDR3 reads CSATAGTALPEQYF. The CDR3 DNA reads as TGCAGTGCTACAGCCGGGACAGCACTGCCCGAGCAGTACTTC.